This T cell receptor (beta chain) was retrieved from a study of identifying expanded T cells in peripheral blood. Points from the study as a whole: Variance in clone template counts between approximately 2-week samples significantly increased with total template count across all healthy donors.

TCRdb's table, derived via immunoSEQ multiplex PCR, lists solely in-frame clones and lacks some. The profile shows about 82,000 clones, over 85% of them singletons. Points on this clone: As yet, its antigen is unknown.

Germline V gene lookup returns CDR1 SGHAT and CDR2 FQDESV (reference sequence). V was clipped by 6 bases and J by 2 bases; unmatched bases: 13. The length of the CDR3 is 17 residues. The sequence was obtained from a person aged 18 to 75 in good health. This chain links TRBV11-1 with TRBJ2-3; 8 bases line up with TRBD1. The sequenced sample was blood. CDR3 residues: CASRRSRGQGYTDTQYF. The CDR3 coding sequence is TGTGCCAGCAGGCGTTCGCGAGGACAGGGTTACACAGATACGCAGTATTTT.